Below are 2 T cell receptor beta chains sequenced from a single sample in a study of cytomegalovirus exposure and HLA in healthy donors. PCR used 60 Vbeta primers and 13 Jbeta primers. Here immunoSEQ multiplex PCR was the method, and the copy in TCRdb shows in-frame clones only, minus some. Among approximately 100,000 clones, 75% to 90% were seen once, and the ten largest hold less than 5%. Sequenced sample: PBMCs. The receptors shown here come from a man aged 25-45 years in good health and CMV-seronegative.

This chain connects TRBV28 to TRBJ2-3; 9 bases line up with TRBD1. The CDR3 loop spans 15 amino acids. Germline V gives CDR1 MDHEN, CDR2 SYDVKM. Trimming cost V 4 bases and J 2 bases; bases outside gene matches: 4. The CDR3 protein is CASSWGQGPTDTQYF. The CDR3 nucleotides read TGTGCCAGCAGTTGGGGACAGGGTCCCACAGATACGCAGTATTTT.

J is TRBJ1-6 and V is TRBV4-1; D may be TRBD1 (5 bases). The V and J ends lost 4 bases and 0 bases respectively, with 10 bases between them. CDR1 is MGHRA, CDR2 YSYEKL, per germline. The CDR3 has 16 amino acids. For the CDR3, the DNA is TGCGCCAGCAGCCCACGCGGGGGCTCCTATAATTCACCCCTCCACTTT. This codes for CASSPRGGSYNSPLHF.